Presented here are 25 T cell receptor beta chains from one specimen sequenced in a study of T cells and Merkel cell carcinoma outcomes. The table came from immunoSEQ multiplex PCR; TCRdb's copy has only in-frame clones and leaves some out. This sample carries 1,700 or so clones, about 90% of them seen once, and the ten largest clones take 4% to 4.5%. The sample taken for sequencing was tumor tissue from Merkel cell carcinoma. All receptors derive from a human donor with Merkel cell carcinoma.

CDR3 coding DNA: TGTGCCAGCAGCGGACAACAGGAGGCAAGGACTGAAGCTTTCTTT. It is translated as CASSGQQEARTEAFF. The gene calls are TRBV9 and TRBJ1-1; D might be TRBD1 (5 bases). V was clipped by 3 bases and J by 5 bases, with 17 bases between them. CDR3 length equals 15 residues. The germline V gene has CDR1 SGDLS and CDR2 YYNGEE.

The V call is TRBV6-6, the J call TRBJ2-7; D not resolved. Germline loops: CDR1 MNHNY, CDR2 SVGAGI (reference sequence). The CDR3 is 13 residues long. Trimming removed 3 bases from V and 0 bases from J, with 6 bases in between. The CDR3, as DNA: TGTGCCAGCAGTTATGGGGTCTCCTACGAGCAGTACTTC. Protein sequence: CASSYGVSYEQYF.

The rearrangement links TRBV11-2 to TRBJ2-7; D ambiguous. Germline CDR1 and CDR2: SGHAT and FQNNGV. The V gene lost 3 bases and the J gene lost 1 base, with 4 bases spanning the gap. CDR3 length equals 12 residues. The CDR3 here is CASSLGSYEQYF. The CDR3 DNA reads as TGTGCCAGCAGCTTGGGGTCCTACGAGCAGTACTTC.

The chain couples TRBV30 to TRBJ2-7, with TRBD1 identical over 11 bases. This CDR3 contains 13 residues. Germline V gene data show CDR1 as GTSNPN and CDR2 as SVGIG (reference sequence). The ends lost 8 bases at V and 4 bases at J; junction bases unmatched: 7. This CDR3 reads CAGTRDRGYEQYF. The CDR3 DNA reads TGTGCCGGGACCCGGGACAGGGGGTACGAGCAGTACTTC.

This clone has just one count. The CDR3 loop is CASSVAFTDTQYF. DNA for the CDR3: TGTGCCAGCAGCGTAGCCTTCACAGATACGCAGTATTTT. V is TRBV9 and J is TRBJ2-3; D remains ambiguous. The germline CDR1 and CDR2 sequences are SGDLS and YYNGEE. Deletions cut 0 bases from V and 2 bases from J, with 4 bases between. This CDR3 contains 13 residues. The full variable domain, completed using reference TRBV9 and TRBJ2-3, is DSGVTQTPKHLITATGQRVTLRCSPRSGDLSVYWYQQSLDQGLQFLIQYYNGEERAKGNILERFSAQQFPDLHSELNLSSLELGDSALYFCASSVAFTDTQYFGPGTRLTVL.

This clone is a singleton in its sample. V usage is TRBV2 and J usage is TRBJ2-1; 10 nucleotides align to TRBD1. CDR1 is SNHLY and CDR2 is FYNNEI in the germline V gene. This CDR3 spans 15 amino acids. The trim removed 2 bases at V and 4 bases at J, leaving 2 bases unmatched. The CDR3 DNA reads TGTGCCAGCAGTGAAAGACAGGGGGCTTACAATGAGCAGTTCTTC. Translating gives CASSERQGAYNEQFF.

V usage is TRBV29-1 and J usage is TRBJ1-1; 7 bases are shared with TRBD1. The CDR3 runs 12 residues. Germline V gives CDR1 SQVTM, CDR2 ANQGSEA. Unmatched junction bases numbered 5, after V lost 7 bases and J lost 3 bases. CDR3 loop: CSGRQGDTEAFF. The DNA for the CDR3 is TGCAGCGGTCGACAGGGAGACACTGAAGCTTTCTTT.

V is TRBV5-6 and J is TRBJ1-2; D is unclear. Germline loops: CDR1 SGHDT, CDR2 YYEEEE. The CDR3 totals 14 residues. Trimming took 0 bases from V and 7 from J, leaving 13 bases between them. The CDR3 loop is CASSLVVDRGGYTF. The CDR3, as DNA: TGTGCCAGCAGCTTGGTAGTAGATCGGGGTGGCTACACCTTC.

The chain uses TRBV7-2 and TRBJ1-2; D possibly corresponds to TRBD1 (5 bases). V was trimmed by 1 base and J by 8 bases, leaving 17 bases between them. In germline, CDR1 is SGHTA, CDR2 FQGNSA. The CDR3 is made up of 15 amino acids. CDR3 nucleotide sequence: TGTGCCAGCAGCTTAGAGGGGACTCAACGGTTCGGCTACACCTTC. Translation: CASSLEGTQRFGYTF. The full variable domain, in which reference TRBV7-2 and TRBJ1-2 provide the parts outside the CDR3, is GAGVSQSPSNKVTEKGKDVELRCDPISGHTALYWYRQSLGQGLEFLIYFQGNSAPDKSGLPSDRFSAERTGGSVSTLTIQRTQQEDSAVYLCASSLEGTQRFGYTFGSGTRLTVV.

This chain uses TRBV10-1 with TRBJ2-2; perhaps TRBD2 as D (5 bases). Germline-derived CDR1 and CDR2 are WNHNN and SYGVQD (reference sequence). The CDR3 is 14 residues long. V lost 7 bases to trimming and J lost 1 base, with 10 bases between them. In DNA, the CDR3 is TGCGCCAGCATGCCGAGGGAGAACACCGGGGAGCTGTTTTTT. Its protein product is CASMPRENTGELFF.

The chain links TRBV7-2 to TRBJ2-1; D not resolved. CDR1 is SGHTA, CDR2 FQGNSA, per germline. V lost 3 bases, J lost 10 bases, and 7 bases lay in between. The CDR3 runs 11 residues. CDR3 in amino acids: CASSFMGEQFF. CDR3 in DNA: TGTGCCAGCAGCTTCATGGGGGAGCAGTTCTTC.

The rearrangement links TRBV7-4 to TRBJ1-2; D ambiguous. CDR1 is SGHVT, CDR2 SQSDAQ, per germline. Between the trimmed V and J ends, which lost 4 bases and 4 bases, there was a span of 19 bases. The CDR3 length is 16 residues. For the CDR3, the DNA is TGTGCCAGCAGCTGTAAACCAGCTCGAAAGACCTATGGCTACACCTTC. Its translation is CASSCKPARKTYGYTF.

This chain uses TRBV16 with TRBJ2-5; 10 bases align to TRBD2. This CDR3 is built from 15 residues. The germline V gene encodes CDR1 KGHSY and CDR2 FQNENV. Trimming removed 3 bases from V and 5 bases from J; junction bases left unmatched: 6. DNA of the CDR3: TGTGCCAGCAGCCAGACCCGGGGACTAGCGGAGACCCAGTACTTC. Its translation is CASSQTRGLAETQYF.

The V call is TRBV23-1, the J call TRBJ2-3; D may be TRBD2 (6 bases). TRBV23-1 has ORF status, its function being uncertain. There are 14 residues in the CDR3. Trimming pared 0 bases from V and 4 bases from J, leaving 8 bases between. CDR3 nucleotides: TGCGCCAGCAGTCAATCAAGACTAGCAGATACGCAGTATTTT. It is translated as CASSQSRLADTQYF.

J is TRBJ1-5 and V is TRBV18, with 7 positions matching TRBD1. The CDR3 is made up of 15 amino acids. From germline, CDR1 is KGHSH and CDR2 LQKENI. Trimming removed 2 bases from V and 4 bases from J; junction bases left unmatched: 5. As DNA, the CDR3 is TGTGCCAGCTCACCAGCGACAGGGAAGAATCAGCCCCAGCATTTT. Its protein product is CASSPATGKNQPQHF.

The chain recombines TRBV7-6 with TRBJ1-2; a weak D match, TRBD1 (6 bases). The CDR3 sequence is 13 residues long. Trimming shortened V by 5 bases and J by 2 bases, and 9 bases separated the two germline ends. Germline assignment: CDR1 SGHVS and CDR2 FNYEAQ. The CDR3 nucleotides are TGTGCCAGCAGCCCCACAGGGAACTATGGCTACACCTTC. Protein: CASSPTGNYGYTF.

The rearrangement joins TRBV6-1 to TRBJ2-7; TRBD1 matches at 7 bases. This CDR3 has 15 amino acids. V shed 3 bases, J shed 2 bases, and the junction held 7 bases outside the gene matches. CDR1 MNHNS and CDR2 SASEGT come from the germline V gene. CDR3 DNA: TGTGCCAGCAGTGATCAGGGGGAACCACCCTACGAGCAGTACTTC. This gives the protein CASSDQGEPPYEQYF.

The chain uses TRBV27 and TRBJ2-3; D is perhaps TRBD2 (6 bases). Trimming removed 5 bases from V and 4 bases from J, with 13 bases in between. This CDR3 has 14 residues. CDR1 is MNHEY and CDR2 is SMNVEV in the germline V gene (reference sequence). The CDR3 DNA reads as TGTGCCAGCAGTCACTCGGGACTTCCAGATACGCAGTATTTT. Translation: CASSHSGLPDTQYF.

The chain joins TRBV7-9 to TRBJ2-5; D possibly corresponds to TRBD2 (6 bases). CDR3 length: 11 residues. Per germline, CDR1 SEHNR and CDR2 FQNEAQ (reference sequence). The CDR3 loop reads CVSSYGGTQYF. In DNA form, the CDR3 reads TGTGTCAGTAGCTACGGGGGGACCCAGTACTTC.

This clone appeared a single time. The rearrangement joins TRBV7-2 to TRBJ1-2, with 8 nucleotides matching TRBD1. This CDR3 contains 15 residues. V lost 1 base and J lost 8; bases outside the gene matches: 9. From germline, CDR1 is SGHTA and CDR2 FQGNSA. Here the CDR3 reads CASSLGTGLTGGYTF. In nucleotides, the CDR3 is TGTGCCAGCAGCTTAGGGACAGGGCTTACGGGGGGCTACACCTTC.

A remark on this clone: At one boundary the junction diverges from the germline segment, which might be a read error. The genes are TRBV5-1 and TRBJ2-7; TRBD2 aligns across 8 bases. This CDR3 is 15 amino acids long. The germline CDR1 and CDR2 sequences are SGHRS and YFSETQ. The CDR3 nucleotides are TGCGCCAGCAGCTGGACTGCGGGGGGTCCGTACGAGCAGTACTTT. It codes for CASSWTAGGPYEQYF.

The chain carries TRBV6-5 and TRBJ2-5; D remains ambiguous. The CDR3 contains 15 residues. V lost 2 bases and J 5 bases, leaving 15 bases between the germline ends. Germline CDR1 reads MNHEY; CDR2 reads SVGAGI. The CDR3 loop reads CASSYGLDGVETQYF. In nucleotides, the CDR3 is TGTGCCAGCAGTTACGGCCTAGATGGGGTGGAGACCCAGTACTTC.

CDR3 loop: CASSLGGLRMDNEQFF. In nucleotides, the CDR3 is TGTGCCAGCAGCTTAGGGGGGCTCAGAATGGACAATGAGCAGTTCTTC. The chain couples TRBV7-9 to TRBJ2-1; D may be TRBD1 (6 bases). Looked up from germline, CDR1 is SEHNR and CDR2 is FQNEAQ (reference sequence). The CDR3 is made up of 16 amino acids. V shed 1 base and J shed 5 bases, with 15 bases lying between them.

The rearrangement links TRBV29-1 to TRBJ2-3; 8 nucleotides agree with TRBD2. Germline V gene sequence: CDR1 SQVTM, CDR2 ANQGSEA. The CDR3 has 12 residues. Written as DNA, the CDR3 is TGCGTAGCAGCGGGGGGCACAGATACGCAGTATTTT. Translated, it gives CVAAGGTDTQYF.

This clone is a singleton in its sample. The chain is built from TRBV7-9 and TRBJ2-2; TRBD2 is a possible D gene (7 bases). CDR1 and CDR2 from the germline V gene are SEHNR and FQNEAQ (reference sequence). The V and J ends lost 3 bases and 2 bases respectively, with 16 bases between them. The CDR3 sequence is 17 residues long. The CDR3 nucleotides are TGTGCCAGCAGCTTTGGGGGGCTAGCGGACAACACCGGGGAGCTGTTTTTT. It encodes CASSFGGLADNTGELFF. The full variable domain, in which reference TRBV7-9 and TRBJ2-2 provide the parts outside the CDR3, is DTGVSQNPRHKITKRGQNVTFRCDPISEHNRLYWYRQTLGQGPEFLTYFQNEAQLEKSRLLSDRFSAERPKGSFSTLEIQRTEQGDSAMYLCASSFGGLADNTGELFFGEGSRLTVL.